This T cell receptor (beta chain) is drawn from a study of blood T cell repertoires in COVID-19. Overall study context: The United States, Italy and Spain provided the acute and convalescent COVID-19 samples.

The V and J ends lost 0 bases and 7 bases, in that order; junction bases with no gene match: 14. CDR1 SGHRS and CDR2 YFSETQ come from the germline V gene. The CDR3 covers 17 residues. In the original analysis: Estimated nucleated cell counts came from reference gene primer amplification. Clones were sequenced by immunoSEQ multiplex PCR, and TCRdb holds only the in-frame ones, with some missing. D and trimming were read from the DNA, whereas the V and J calls and clone size are those reported in that table. The repertoire holds under 250,000 clones, approximately 81% seen once, with around 5.5% in the top ten.

Sequenced input: peripheral blood. The TCR comes from a woman aged 60-75 years who had recovered from COVID-19. This chain joins TRBV5-1 and TRBJ1-2; TRBD1 aligns across 8 bases. For the CDR3, the DNA is TGCGCCAGCAGCTTGGCCAGCGGACGGACAGGGTCCCTTGGCTACACCTTC. It is translated as CASSLASGRTGSLGYTF.